Presented here are 8 T cell receptor beta chains from one specimen sequenced in a study of shared T cell receptors in the human thymus. Profiled with immunoSEQ multiplex PCR; TCRdb holds only in-frame clones, not every one. Counted here are 640,000 or so clones, around 87% occurring once; the ten biggest clones make up approximately 0.0097%. These sequences were also reported in another study, on human thymus T cells.

Source material: thymocytes. These receptors all stem from a boy younger than two with a congenital heart defect.

This chain joins TRBV7-9 and TRBJ1-5, with TRBD1 matching over 8 bases. CDR3 size: 16 residues. V was clipped by 4 bases and J by 4 bases; unmatched bases: 9. Germline V CDR1 and CDR2: SEHNR, FQNEAQ (reference sequence). DNA of the CDR3: TGTGCCAGCAGCTCCGGGGGGACAGGAGCTAATCAGCCCCAGCATTTT. Translation gives CASSSGGTGANQPQHF.

The chain joins TRBV7-2 to TRBJ2-7; 11 positions agree with TRBD2. CDR3 size: 18 residues. CDR1 SGHTA and CDR2 FQGNSA come from the germline V gene. With V trimmed by 1 base and J by 2 bases, 10 bases remained unmatched. The CDR3 spells CASSLDDLAGGHPYEQYF. The CDR3, as DNA: TGTGCCAGCAGCTTAGATGATCTAGCGGGAGGACATCCCTACGAGCAGTACTTC.

The rearrangement joins TRBV6-1 to TRBJ2-7; perhaps TRBD2 as D (5 bases). Trimming pared 10 bases from V and 4 bases from J, leaving 8 bases between. This CDR3 contains 10 residues. The germline V gene has CDR1 MNHNS and CDR2 SASEGT. The DNA for the CDR3 is TGTGCCACCCGCGGGTACGAGCAGTACTTC. Translating gives CATRGYEQYF.

CDR3 bases: TGTGCCAGCAGTGCTAGCTGTCCCACAGATACGCAGTATTTT. Translated, it gives CASSASCPTDTQYF. The chain employs TRBV2 and TRBJ2-3, with a weak D call TRBD2 (5 bases). The CDR3 contains 14 residues. The V and J ends lost 4 bases and 2 bases respectively, with 10 bases between them. Looked up from germline, CDR1 is SNHLY and CDR2 is FYNNEI.

The chain has TRBV6-4 and TRBJ2-6; 7 bases agree with TRBD1. CDR1 and CDR2 from the germline V gene are MRHNA and SNTAGT. The length of the CDR3 is 16 residues. The ends lost 5 bases at V and 2 bases at J; junction bases unmatched: 6. The CDR3 nucleotides read TGTGCCAGCAGTCGGGACAGTCTCCCTGGGGCCAACGTCCTGACTTTC. Translating it yields CASSRDSLPGANVLTF.

CDR3 region: CASLSGKNTGELFF. The CDR3 nucleotides are TGCGCCAGTCTTAGCGGGAAGAACACCGGGGAGCTGTTTTTT. The chain has TRBV5-1 and TRBJ2-2; 8 bases align to TRBD2. CDR3 length: 14 residues. The germline CDR1 and CDR2 sequences are SGHRS and YFSETQ. Trimming removed 8 bases from V and 1 base from J; junction bases left unmatched: 4.

CDR3: CASSQDLRTGGETQYF. The CDR3 DNA follows: TGCGCCAGCAGCCAGGACTTAAGGACAGGGGGGGAGACCCAGTACTTC. The chain is built from TRBV4-1 and TRBJ2-5; 10 nucleotides agree with TRBD1. There are 16 residues in the CDR3. The V and J ends lost 3 bases and 5 bases, in that order; junction bases with no gene match: 9. Germline values: CDR1 MGHRA, CDR2 YSYEKL.

V is TRBV29-1 and J is TRBJ2-2, with 8 positions matching TRBD1. The ends lost 0 bases at V and 8 bases at J; junction bases unmatched: 8. This CDR3 is 15 amino acids long. Per the germline V gene, CDR1 is SQVTM and CDR2 is ANQGSEA. The CDR3 DNA follows: TGCAGCGTTGAAGATACAGGACAGGGTGGAGGGGAGCTGTTTTTT. It codes for CSVEDTGQGGGELFF.